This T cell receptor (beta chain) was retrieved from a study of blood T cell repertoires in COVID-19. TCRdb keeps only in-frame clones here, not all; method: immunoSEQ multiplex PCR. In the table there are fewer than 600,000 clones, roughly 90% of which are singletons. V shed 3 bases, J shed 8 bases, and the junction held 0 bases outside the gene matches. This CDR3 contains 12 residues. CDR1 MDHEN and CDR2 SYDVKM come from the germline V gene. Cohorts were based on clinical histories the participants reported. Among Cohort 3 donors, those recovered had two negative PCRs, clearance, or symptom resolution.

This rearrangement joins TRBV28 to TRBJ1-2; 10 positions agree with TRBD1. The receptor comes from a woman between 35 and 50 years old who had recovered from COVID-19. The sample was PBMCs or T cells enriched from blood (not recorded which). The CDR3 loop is CASSLGQGGYTF. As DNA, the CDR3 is TGTGCCAGCAGTTTGGGACAGGGGGGCTACACCTTC.